The TCR beta chain described here comes from a study of blood T cell repertoires in COVID-19. Study background: Samples of COVID-19 (acute and convalescent) were obtained from the United States, Italy and Spain. Sources were T cells, B-cell-depleted T cells, or PBMCs; the material itself was cDNA or gDNA.

Each participant's cohort was designated according to participant-reported clinical history. Measured with immunoSEQ multiplex PCR; TCRdb has only the in-frame clones, and not every one. The table records roughly 240,000 clones, about four fifths of them present only once. This CDR3 is 19 amino acids long. The V end lost 0 bases, the J end lost 0 bases, and 18 bases lay between the germline ends. Germline values: CDR1 SGHAT, CDR2 FQNNGV. V usage is TRBV11-2 and J usage is TRBJ2-1; no firm D call. The receptor was derived from a woman aged 40-49 years who had been exposed to COVID-19. The sample consisted of PBMCs or T cells enriched from blood (not recorded which). CDR3 sequence reads: CASSLDPHSVESSYNEQFF. CDR3 sequence (DNA): TGTGCCAGCAGCTTAGATCCCCACTCAGTGGAGAGCTCCTACAATGAGCAGTTCTTC.